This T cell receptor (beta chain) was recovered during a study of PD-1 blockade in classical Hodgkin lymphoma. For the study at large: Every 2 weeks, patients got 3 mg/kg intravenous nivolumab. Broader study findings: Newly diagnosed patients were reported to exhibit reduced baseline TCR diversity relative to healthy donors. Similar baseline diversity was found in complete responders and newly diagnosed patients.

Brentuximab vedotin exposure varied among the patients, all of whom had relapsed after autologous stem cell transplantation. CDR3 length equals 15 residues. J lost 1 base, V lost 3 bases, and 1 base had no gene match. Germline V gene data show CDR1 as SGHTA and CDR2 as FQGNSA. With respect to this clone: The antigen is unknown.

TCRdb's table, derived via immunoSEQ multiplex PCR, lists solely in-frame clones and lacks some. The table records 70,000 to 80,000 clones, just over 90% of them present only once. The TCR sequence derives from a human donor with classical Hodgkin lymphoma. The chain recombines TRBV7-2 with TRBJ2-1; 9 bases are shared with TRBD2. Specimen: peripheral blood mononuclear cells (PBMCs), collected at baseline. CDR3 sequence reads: CASSFSGRSYNEQFF. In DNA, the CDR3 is TGTGCCAGCAGCTTCAGCGGGAGGTCCTACAATGAGCAGTTCTTC.